A single sample is the source of the 20 T cell receptor beta chains below, sequenced in a study of a mutant IDH1 vaccine in newly diagnosed glioma. Clones were read by immunoSEQ multiplex PCR, and TCRdb kept only the in-frame ones, dropping some. Of some 42,000 clones in the sample, roughly 83% were seen once. No antigen is known for these receptors. The time point: week 35, safety follow-up. Every vaccine dose comprised 300 ug of mutant IDH1 20-mer peptide plus topical imiquimod. The sample here was PBMCs, taken from a glioma patient whose treatment included an IDH1 peptide vaccine. Every receptor here comes from a woman aged 45-60 years with glioma.

This chain links TRBV7-9 with TRBJ2-5; TRBD1 or TRBD2 may be the D gene (6 bases each). Germline V CDR1 and CDR2: SEHNR, FQNEAQ (reference sequence). CDR3 length equals 15 residues. V was pared by 2 bases and J by 3 bases, with 13 bases between. CDR3 region: CASSLLGGAEETQYF. The CDR3 DNA is TGTGCCAGCAGCTTACTGGGGGGCGCGGAAGAGACCCAGTACTTC.

The genes are TRBV4-3 and TRBJ2-2; TRBD1 aligns across 7 bases. The CDR3 contains 16 residues. Germline CDR1 reads LGHNA; CDR2 reads YSLEER. Losses at the gene ends were 4 bases for V and 5 bases for J; bases not matched to a gene: 10. CDR3 nucleotide sequence: TGCGCCAGCAGCCTCGGAGCCGGGACAGCAACCGGGGAGCTGTTTTTT. This sequence encodes CASSLGAGTATGELFF.

By share, this clone counts as medium-sized (0.01 to 0.1%). The V gene is TRBV6-4, the J gene TRBJ2-7, with D unresolved. Deletions cut 2 bases from V and 0 bases from J, with 5 bases between. CDR1 is MRHNA and CDR2 is SNTAGT in the germline V gene. The CDR3 is 13 residues long. The CDR3 coding sequence is TGTGCCAGCAGTGACAGCTTCTCCTACGAGCAGTACTTC. It encodes CASSDSFSYEQYF.

The CDR3 protein is CASSLSSGATTEAFF. The CDR3 DNA follows: TGCGCCAGCAGCTTGTCTTCAGGGGCTACCACTGAAGCTTTCTTT. The V gene is TRBV5-1, the J gene TRBJ1-1; possible D gene TRBD1, 6 bases. The length of the CDR3 is 15 residues. Germline values: CDR1 SGHRS, CDR2 YFSETQ. Deletions cut 1 base from V and 4 bases from J, with 14 bases between. Combining the CDR3 with reference TRBV5-1 and TRBJ1-1 gives the whole variable domain KAGVTQTPRYLIKTRGQQVTLSCSPISGHRSVSWYQQTPGQGLQFLFEYFSETQRNKGNFPGRFSGRQFSNSRSEMNVSTLELGDSALYLCASSLSSGATTEAFFGQGTRLTVV.

Here the CDR3 DNA reads TGTGCCAGCAGCTTGGAGCCCGGCCAGGGGGTCTACACCTTC. Amino acids: CASSLEPGQGVYTF. This chain connects TRBV5-4 to TRBJ1-2, with TRBD1 identical over 7 bases. Germline V gene lookup returns CDR1 SGHNT and CDR2 YYREEE (reference sequence). This CDR3 region has 14 residues. With 0 bases clipped from V and 10 bases from J, the junction kept 9 bases outside the gene matches.

V is TRBV9 and J is TRBJ2-1; D is undetermined. In germline, CDR1 is SGDLS, CDR2 YYNGEE. This CDR3 comprises 13 residues. V was shortened by 2 bases and J by 6 bases, with 9 bases between the two germline ends. The CDR3 DNA is TGTGCCAGCAGCGTCGGTTTCCCCAATGAGCAGTTCTTC. Its protein is CASSVGFPNEQFF.

This sequence joins TRBV27 and TRBJ2-2; D is uncertain. The CDR3 runs 16 residues. Germline-derived CDR1 and CDR2 are MNHEY and SMNVEV (reference sequence). V was trimmed by 7 bases and J by 5 bases, leaving 20 bases between them. As DNA, the CDR3 is TGTGCCAGCACCACCAATATGGGCGAGATGACCGGGGAGCTGTTTTTT. Translated: CASTTNMGEMTGELFF.

The CDR3 loop reads CASKQVVLNTEAFF. CDR3 coding DNA: TGCGCCAGCAAACAGGTGGTTCTGAACACTGAAGCTTTCTTT. The J gene is TRBJ1-1, the V gene TRBV10-2; D might be TRBD1 (5 bases). The germline gives CDR1 WSHSY, CDR2 SAAADI. The CDR3 runs 14 residues. The ends were cut back, 7 bases at V and 0 bases at J, with 12 bases in the middle.

The V and J genes are TRBV10-2 and TRBJ1-2; D remains ambiguous. Per germline, CDR1 WSHSY and CDR2 SAAADI. V was pared by 2 bases and J by 7 bases, with 14 bases between. CDR3 length: 14 residues. CDR3 loop: CASSEGGSMFGYTF. The CDR3 nucleotides read TGCGCCAGCAGTGAGGGAGGGAGTATGTTTGGCTACACCTTC.

Worth noting for this clone: Germline is not matched at one junction end, which may reflect a read error. The CDR3 DNA reads TGTGCCAGCAGTTTAATTGGGGGCAACGAGCAGTACTTC. Its protein is CASSLIGGNEQYF. J is TRBJ2-7 and V is TRBV7-3, with a weak D call TRBD1 (6 bases). Germline V gene lookup returns CDR1 SGHTA and CDR2 FQGTGA. This CDR3 spans 13 amino acids.

The CDR3 spells CASSYSSVATNEKLFF. CDR3 DNA sequence: TGTGCCAGCAGTTACTCGTCGGTGGCAACTAATGAAAAACTGTTTTTT. This rearrangement joins TRBV6-5 to TRBJ1-4; D call uncertain. Trimming took off 0 bases at V and 0 bases at J, with 8 bases between the two ends. The germline gives CDR1 MNHEY, CDR2 SVGAGI. The CDR3 has 16 residues.

J is TRBJ1-1 and V is TRBV27; TRBD1 matches at 11 bases. The CDR3 spans 13 residues. Germline CDR1 and CDR2: MNHEY and SMNVEV (reference sequence). The trim removed 7 bases at V and 5 bases at J, leaving 3 bases unmatched. CDR3 region: CASIRDRGTEAFF. The CDR3 coding sequence is TGTGCCAGCATCCGGGACAGGGGGACTGAAGCTTTCTTT.

The CDR3, as DNA: TGCGCCAGCAGCTTAGCGTCTCCGTTGGGGAACACTGAAGCTTTCTTT. It codes for CASSLASPLGNTEAFF. This chain uses TRBV5-1 with TRBJ1-1; D is unclear. Germline V gene data show CDR1 as SGHRS and CDR2 as YFSETQ. The CDR3 totals 16 residues. Trimming took 2 bases from V and 1 from J, leaving 15 bases between them.

The V and J genes are TRBV4-3 and TRBJ1-2, with TRBD1 matching over 7 bases. V trimming: 4 bases; J trimming: 2 bases; junction bases outside the gene matches: 7. CDR1 is LGHNA, CDR2 YSLEER, per germline. The length of the CDR3 is 15 residues. CDR3 coding DNA: TGCGCCAGCAGCCCCGGACCGGGACAGAACTATGGCTACACCTTC. It codes for CASSPGPGQNYGYTF.

The chain is built from TRBV6-1 and TRBJ1-6, with TRBD1 identical over 10 bases. Trimming cost V 6 bases and J 10 bases; bases outside gene matches: 9. The V gene's germline CDR1 is MNHNS and CDR2 SASEGT. The CDR3 sequence is 15 residues long. CDR3 sequence: CASSDRGLGNSPLHF. Written as DNA, the CDR3 is TGTGCCAGCAGCGACAGGGGGCTGGGTAACTCACCCCTCCACTTT.

The rearrangement links TRBV7-9 to TRBJ2-1, with 9 positions matching TRBD2. The J segment lost 9 bases and the V segment lost 5 bases, leaving 8 bases of the junction unmatched. The V gene's germline CDR1 is SEHNR and CDR2 FQNEAQ (reference sequence). The CDR3 sequence is 14 residues long. The CDR3 bases are TGTGCCAGCAGCCCGGGACTAGCTTGGAGTGAGCAGTTCTTC. It yields the protein CASSPGLAWSEQFF.

This clone was seen just once. The chain links TRBV30 to TRBJ2-7; D ambiguous. Germline V gene sequence: CDR1 GTSNPN, CDR2 SVGIG (reference sequence). The CDR3 is 12 residues long. The ends were cut back, 6 bases at V and 0 bases at J, with 9 bases in the middle. The CDR3 protein is CACRTGSYEQYF. Here the CDR3 DNA reads TGTGCCTGTCGGACGGGCTCCTACGAGCAGTACTTC. The full variable domain, in which reference TRBV30 and TRBJ2-7 provide the parts outside the CDR3, is SQTIHQWPATLVQPVGSPLSLECTVEGTSNPNLYWYRQAAGRGLQLLFYSVGIGQISSEVPQNLSASRPQDRQFILSSKKLLLSDSGFYLCACRTGSYEQYFGPGTRLTVT.

The chain carries TRBV7-2 and TRBJ2-3; 12 positions agree with TRBD2. The V segment lost 1 base and the J segment 4 bases; nucleotides outside the gene matches: 12. CDR1 SGHTA and CDR2 FQGNSA come from the germline V gene. The CDR3 loop spans 19 amino acids. CDR3 coding DNA: TGTGCCAGCAGCTTAGTAGGTCTTGGGGCTAGCGGGGGGGCAGATACGCAGTATTTT. Translating gives CASSLVGLGASGGADTQYF. The complete variable domain, with remaining parts taken from reference TRBV7-2 and TRBJ2-3, reads GAGVSQSPSNKVTEKGKDVELRCDPISGHTALYWYRQSLGQGLEFLIYFQGNSAPDKSGLPSDRFSAERTGGSVSTLTIQRTQQEDSAVYLCASSLVGLGASGGADTQYFGPGTRLTVL.

The chain carries TRBV6-1 and TRBJ1-1, with TRBD1 as a possible D gene (5 bases). Germline V lookup: CDR1 MNHNS, CDR2 SASEGT. There are 13 residues in the CDR3. The ends were cut back, 7 bases at V and 4 bases at J, with 13 bases in the middle. CDR3 sequence reads: CASTGSWGTEAFF. In nucleotides, the CDR3 is TGTGCCAGCACAGGGAGTTGGGGCACTGAAGCTTTCTTT.

This clone was seen only a few times. The V gene is TRBV4-1, the J gene TRBJ1-1; 9 nucleotides line up with TRBD1. With 4 bases clipped from V and 3 bases from J, the junction kept 9 bases outside the gene matches. Germline values: CDR1 MGHRA, CDR2 YSYEKL. The CDR3 loop spans 16 amino acids. CDR3 loop: CASSPTGGKRDTEAFF. The CDR3 coding sequence is TGCGCCAGCAGCCCCACAGGGGGCAAGAGGGACACTGAAGCTTTCTTT.